This T cell receptor beta chain was observed in a study of cytomegalovirus exposure and HLA in healthy donors. Germline CDR1 is SGDLS and CDR2 is YYNGEE. This CDR3 is built from 14 residues. V dropped 1 base and J dropped 5; count of bases not matched to a gene: 5. The PCR used 60 Vbeta and 13 Jbeta primers. Some clones are missing from TCRdb's copy, which holds only in-frame ones; the method was immunoSEQ multiplex PCR. The profile shows about 80,000 clones, approximately 60% of them singletons. The V gene is TRBV9, the J gene TRBJ1-1, with 7 nucleotides matching TRBD1. Sequenced input: PBMCs. The receptor was isolated from a male donor in good health and CMV-seropositive. The DNA for the CDR3 is TGTGCCAGCAGCGTATCAGGGGGAGGAACTGAAGCTTTCTTT. It translates to CASSVSGGGTEAFF. The variable domain in full, with the rest retrieved from reference TRBV9 and TRBJ1-1, is DSGVTQTPKHLITATGQRVTLRCSPRSGDLSVYWYQQSLDQGLQFLIQYYNGEERAKGNILERFSAQQFPDLHSELNLSSLELGDSALYFCASSVSGGGTEAFFGQGTRLTVV.